Listed below are T cell receptor beta chains from one sample, sequenced in a study of early T cells in non-severe SARS-CoV-2 infection. TCRdb processed the 5' RACE reads anew with MiXCR; each CDR3 protein has one entry. The table includes roughly 50,000 distinct CDR3 sequences, 6.2% detected once. Sequencing used whole blood, obtained at baseline. The receptors here all came from an adult who was a healthcare worker with PCR-confirmed SARS-CoV-2 infection or an uninfected control (not recorded which). CDR3s include the opening cysteine and the closing phenylalanine or tryptophan. The order of the fields is clone size, J gene, V gene, D gene, CDR3 protein, CDR3 DNA. A D gene is named only where the DNA matches it firmly. Some rows have no size entry. The others give once, few or many, or a class for an expanded clone.

- TRBJ2-2 TRBV4-2 TRBD2 CASSSRTRAGELFF TGTGCCAGCAGCTCCCGGACTAGGGCCGGGGAGCTGTTTTTT
- TRBJ1-2 TRBV28 TRBD1 CASRLTGGDYGYSF TGTGCCAGCAGACTGACAGGGGGAGATTATGGCTACTCCTTC
few TRBJ2-1 TRBV20-1 TRBD1 CSARPVGRGQFVPYNEQFF TGCAGTGCTAGGCCCGTGGGCAGGGGGCAATTCGTCCCCTACAATGAGCAGTTCTTC
few TRBJ2-2 TRBV12-3/TRBV12-4 - CASSPGEWNTGELFF TGTGCCAGCAGTCCAGGGGAGTGGAACACCGGGGAGCTGTTTTTT
- TRBJ2-5 TRBV5-1 - CASSWEWSGETQYF TGCGCCAGCAGCTGGGAATGGTCTGGGGAGACCCAGTACTTC
- TRBJ1-5 TRBV28 - CASSLPQGDQPQHF TGTGCCAGCAGTTTGCCACAGGGTGATCAGCCCCAGCATTTT
many TRBJ1-5 TRBV2 TRBD1 CASKGTVNQPQHF TGTGCCAGCAAGGGGACAGTCAATCAGCCCCAGCATTTT
many TRBJ2-5 TRBV29-1 - CSVLGPGGETQYF TGCAGCGTGCTCGGACCCGGAGGAGAGACCCAGTACTTC
many TRBJ1-6 TRBV2 - CASRIDILSASLGRSPLHF TGTGCCAGCAGAATCGACATTCTCAGCGCCTCGTTGGGGCGCTCACCCCTCCACTTT
few TRBJ1-2 TRBV19 TRBD1 CATEQGASGHTF TGTGCCACCGAACAGGGGGCGTCCGGCCACACCTTC
many TRBJ1-1 TRBV7-2 - CASSHSTVSNTEAFF TGTGCCAGCAGCCACTCGACAGTTTCGAACACTGAAGCTTTCTTT
- TRBJ2-4 TRBV2 - CASRAEPSDGAKNIQYF TGTGCCAGCAGGGCTGAACCGAGTGATGGAGCCAAAAACATTCAGTACTTC
many TRBJ2-7 TRBV5-1 TRBD2 CASSLDGTSVYEQYF TGCGCCAGCAGCTTGGACGGGACTAGCGTCTACGAGCAGTACTTC
many TRBJ2-4 TRBV11-2 - CASSPRSGTDIQYF TGTGCCAGCAGCCCTAGGAGCGGTACGGACATTCAGTACTTC
many TRBJ2-6 TRBV28 - CASSFNRGFSGANVLTF TGTGCCAGCAGTTTCAATCGCGGCTTTTCTGGGGCCAACGTCCTGACTTTC
many TRBJ2-7 TRBV20-1 TRBD2 CSAAGLAGVAEQYF TGCAGTGCGGCGGGACTAGCGGGAGTCGCCGAGCAGTACTTC
many TRBJ2-1 TRBV12-3/TRBV12-4 - CASSFLDPRVCGFF TGTGCCAGCAGTTTTCTGGACCCAAGAGTCTGTGGGTTCTTC
many TRBJ2-7 TRBV29-1 TRBD2 CSVVTSGRGEQYF TGCAGCGTGGTGACTAGCGGGAGGGGCGAGCAGTACTTC
few TRBJ2-5 TRBV20-1 TRBD2 CSARGSSGGYQETQYF TGCAGTGCTAGAGGAAGTAGCGGGGGGTACCAAGAGACCCAGTACTTC
- TRBJ1-6 TRBV20-1 TRBD1 CSARAWTGGDNSPLHF TGCAGTGCTAGAGCATGGACAGGGGGCGATAATTCACCCCTCCACTTT
- TRBJ2-2 TRBV24-1 TRBD2 CATSDPGLAGVAGELFF TGTGCCACCAGTGACCCAGGACTAGCGGGAGTGGCCGGGGAGCTGTTTTTT
many TRBJ1-4 TRBV7-8 TRBD1 CASSLGLQGKGKLFF TGTGCCAGCAGCTTAGGTCTACAGGGGAAGGGTAAACTGTTTTTT
- TRBJ2-7 TRBV28 - CASRTPGVRYEQYF TGTGCCAGCAGAACCCCGGGAGTACGGTACGAGCAGTACTTC
few TRBJ1-5 TRBV20-1 TRBD1 CSARARQGAWQPQHF TGCAGTGCTAGGGCGAGACAGGGGGCTTGGCAGCCCCAGCATTTT
few TRBJ1-1 TRBV14 - CASSQDRGGGTEAFF TGTGCCAGCAGCCAAGATCGGGGGGGAGGGACTGAAGCTTTCTTT
few TRBJ2-7 TRBV20-1 - CSASSLASLTYEQYF TGCAGTGCTAGCTCGTTGGCCTCCTTAACCTACGAGCAGTACTTC
many TRBJ2-4 TRBV27 - CASSLSGGLAKNIQYF TGTGCCAGCAGTTTATCAGGGGGGCTAGCCAAAAACATTCAGTACTTC
- TRBJ1-1 TRBV19 - CASRGGPSRNTEAFF TGTGCCAGTAGGGGGGGACCGTCCAGGAACACTGAAGCTTTCTTT
- TRBJ2-7 TRBV15 TRBD2 CATSSASGRDYEQYF TGTGCCACCAGCAGCGCCAGCGGGAGGGACTACGAGCAGTACTTC
- TRBJ2-7 TRBV27 TRBD2 CASSSLAGASDEQYF TGTGCCAGCAGTTCGCTAGCGGGAGCGTCTGATGAGCAGTACTTC
many TRBJ2-3 TRBV6-6 - CASSYEGGADTQYF TGTGCCAGCAGTTACGAGGGGGGGGCAGATACGCAGTATTTT
- TRBJ2-3 TRBV3-1 - CASSQPLADTQYF TGTGCCAGCAGCCAACCCCTAGCGGATACGCAGTATTTT
- TRBJ1-6 TRBV12-3/TRBV12-4 - CASSNQGRNSPLHF TGTGCCAGCAGTAACCAGGGGAGAAATTCACCCCTCCACTTT
- TRBJ2-1 TRBV29-1 TRBD1 CSGGQGARNEQFF TGCAGCGGTGGACAGGGGGCGCGGAATGAGCAGTTCTTC
- TRBJ2-3 TRBV3-1 - CASSQAPDPTDTQYF TGTGCCAGCAGCCAAGCCCCCGACCCAACAGATACGCAGTATTTT
- TRBJ2-7 TRBV15 TRBD2 CATSRDGQTSGRVDEQYF TGTGCCACCAGCAGAGATGGTCAGACTAGCGGGAGGGTCGACGAGCAGTACTTC
many TRBJ1-5 TRBV24-1 - CATSRYDRNQPQHF TGTGCCACCAGTAGGTACGACCGCAATCAGCCCCAGCATTTT
- TRBJ1-2 TRBV7-9 - CASSLAGAGVANYGYTF TGTGCCAGCAGCTTAGCAGGAGCAGGGGTAGCTAACTATGGCTACACCTTC